This is a list of T cell receptor beta chains from one sample in a study. One entry per CDR3 protein, called by TCRdb with MiXCR from the 5' RACE reads. The sample lists 55,000 or so distinct CDR3 sequences, about 20% occurring once. What was sequenced was tumor-infiltrating Tregs sorted from the breast tumor. The receptors stem from a female donor with breast cancer. CDR3s include the opening cysteine and the closing phenylalanine or tryptophan. Fields, in order: D gene, J gene, clone size, V gene, CDR3 DNA, CDR3 protein. The D gene is left open where the match is weak. Expanded clones are given a class, and other clones once, few, many or no size at all.

d_gene: .
j_gene: TRBJ2-5
abundance: many
v_gene: TRBV10-3
CDR3nt: TGTGCCATCAGGGGACTTGGGGGTGAGACCCAGTACTTC
CDR3aa: CAIRGLGGETQYF

d_gene: TRBD2
j_gene: TRBJ2-2
abundance: .
v_gene: TRBV5-3
CDR3nt: TGTGCCAGAAGCCGACATCAGCGGGAGGGAGACACCGGGGAGCTGTTTTTT
CDR3aa: CARSRHQREGDTGELFF

d_gene: .
j_gene: TRBJ1-4
abundance: many
v_gene: TRBV7-8
CDR3nt: TGTGCCAGCAGCTTAGAAGGACGGGCTAGAGTTAATGAAAAACTGTTTTTT
CDR3aa: CASSLEGRARVNEKLFF

d_gene: .
j_gene: TRBJ2-7
abundance: few
v_gene: TRBV20-1
CDR3nt: TGCAGTGCAAAAAGACCTCTGTCCTACGAGCAGTACTTC
CDR3aa: CSAKRPLSYEQYF

d_gene: .
j_gene: TRBJ2-6
abundance: few
v_gene: TRBV18
CDR3nt: TGTGCCAGCTCACCGATGGGGGGCTCTGGGGCCAACGTCCTGACTTTC
CDR3aa: CASSPMGGSGANVLTF

d_gene: .
j_gene: TRBJ2-3
abundance: .
v_gene: TRBV29-1
CDR3nt: TGCAGCCCCGTGAGGCGAGGCGGCTCAGATACGCAGTATTTT
CDR3aa: CSPVRRGGSDTQYF

d_gene: .
j_gene: TRBJ2-1
abundance: .
v_gene: TRBV7-9
CDR3nt: TGTGCCAGCAGCTCCTCCCAAGGTAACAATGAGCAGTTCTTC
CDR3aa: CASSSSQGNNEQFF

d_gene: .
j_gene: TRBJ2-5
abundance: .
v_gene: TRBV7-9
CDR3nt: TGTGCCAGCAGCTTCAGGGGCCAGGTAGAGACCCAGTGCTTC
CDR3aa: CASSFRGQVETQCF

d_gene: .
j_gene: TRBJ1-6
abundance: .
v_gene: TRBV28
CDR3nt: TGTGCCAGCAGTTTATGGAGCAGGGCCCTCCACTTT
CDR3aa: CASSLWSRALHF

d_gene: .
j_gene: TRBJ2-2
abundance: .
v_gene: TRBV20-1
CDR3nt: TGCAGTGCTAAGAACCCCGCTAACACCGGGGAGCTGTTTTTT
CDR3aa: CSAKNPANTGELFF

d_gene: TRBD2
j_gene: TRBJ2-3
abundance: .
v_gene: TRBV5-4
CDR3nt: TGTGCCAGCAGCCCCCGGACTAGCGGGTTCACAGATACGCAGTATTTT
CDR3aa: CASSPRTSGFTDTQYF

d_gene: TRBD1
j_gene: TRBJ1-4
abundance: many
v_gene: TRBV5-1
CDR3nt: TGCGCCAGCAGCCCGACAGGGGCGAGTAATGAAAAACTGTTTTTT
CDR3aa: CASSPTGASNEKLFF

d_gene: .
j_gene: TRBJ2-3
abundance: .
v_gene: TRBV12-3/TRBV12-4
CDR3nt: TGTGCCAGCACCCTCTCAGGGGCCAGAGATACGCAGTATTTT
CDR3aa: CASTLSGARDTQYF

d_gene: .
j_gene: TRBJ1-2
abundance: few
v_gene: TRBV12-3/TRBV12-4
CDR3nt: TGTGCCAGCTCTCAGGGGCTAGGCTATGGCTACACCTTC
CDR3aa: CASSQGLGYGYTF

d_gene: TRBD1
j_gene: TRBJ1-3
abundance: few
v_gene: TRBV4-2
CDR3nt: TGTGCCAGCAGCCAGGCGACAGGGGGCCACTCTGGAAACACCATATATTTT
CDR3aa: CASSQATGGHSGNTIYF

d_gene: .
j_gene: TRBJ1-2
abundance: .
v_gene: TRBV20-1
CDR3nt: TGCAGTGCTAGACCGTTTGGGGGCTGGCTTCTGCGGAGTGGCTACACCTTC
CDR3aa: CSARPFGGWLLRSGYTF

d_gene: TRBD2
j_gene: TRBJ2-1
abundance: many
v_gene: TRBV20-1
CDR3nt: TGCAGTGCTAGAAGTCTAGCGGACGACAATGAGCAGTTCTTC
CDR3aa: CSARSLADDNEQFF

d_gene: .
j_gene: TRBJ2-7
abundance: .
v_gene: TRBV7-2
CDR3nt: TGTGCCAGCAGCGTCGTTAGGGGCAATATCTACGAGCGGTACTTC
CDR3aa: CASSVVRGNIYERYF

d_gene: .
j_gene: TRBJ1-1
abundance: .
v_gene: TRBV28
CDR3nt: TGTGCCAGCAGTCTGAGGTCGCTCGGTGCTTTCTTT
CDR3aa: CASSLRSLGAFF

d_gene: TRBD2
j_gene: TRBJ2-1
abundance: medium-sized
v_gene: TRBV7-9
CDR3nt: TGTGCCAGCAGCGCCCGACTAGCTGTCGATGAGCAGTTCTTC
CDR3aa: CASSARLAVDEQFF

d_gene: .
j_gene: TRBJ1-2
abundance: .
v_gene: TRBV6-6
CDR3nt: TGTGCCAGCAACCAGGAGCCACATCATACCTTC
CDR3aa: CASNQEPHHTF

d_gene: .
j_gene: TRBJ2-7
abundance: .
v_gene: TRBV6-1
CDR3nt: TGTGCCAGCAGTGCTTTCTCTCGGAGCTCCTACGAGCAGTACTTC
CDR3aa: CASSAFSRSSYEQYF

d_gene: TRBD1
j_gene: TRBJ2-5
abundance: .
v_gene: TRBV20-1
CDR3nt: TGCAGTGCCGAGCCCCCAGGGGGACAGGGGATGGAGACCCAGTACTTC
CDR3aa: CSAEPPGGQGMETQYF

d_gene: TRBD1
j_gene: TRBJ2-1
abundance: .
v_gene: TRBV12-3/TRBV12-4
CDR3nt: TGTGCCAGCAGTTCATTACAGGGGAGAATAAATGAGCAGTTCTTC
CDR3aa: CASSSLQGRINEQFF

d_gene: .
j_gene: TRBJ1-2
abundance: .
v_gene: TRBV29-1
CDR3nt: TGCAGCGCTTTTGAGGCAGCTTATGGCTACACCTTC
CDR3aa: CSAFEAAYGYTF

d_gene: .
j_gene: TRBJ1-1
abundance: few
v_gene: TRBV6-5
CDR3nt: TGTGCGACTAGAGGAGGGATAGCTGAAGCTTTCTTT
CDR3aa: CATRGGIAEAFF

d_gene: .
j_gene: TRBJ2-2
abundance: many
v_gene: TRBV5-1
CDR3nt: TGCGCCAGCAGCTTGCACCCCGGGGAGCTGTTTTTT
CDR3aa: CASSLHPGELFF

d_gene: TRBD1
j_gene: TRBJ2-5
abundance: .
v_gene: TRBV3-1
CDR3nt: TGTGCCAGCAGCGCCGATCACAGGGGAGAGACCCAGTACTTC
CDR3aa: CASSADHRGETQYF

d_gene: .
j_gene: TRBJ2-1
abundance: many
v_gene: TRBV5-1
CDR3nt: TGCGCCAGCAGCTTGGAGGATCAGCAGTTCTTC
CDR3aa: CASSLEDQQFF

d_gene: .
j_gene: TRBJ1-5
abundance: few
v_gene: TRBV6-5
CDR3nt: TGTGCCAGCAGGGACAGTTTGAGCAATCAGCCCCAGCATTTT
CDR3aa: CASRDSLSNQPQHF

d_gene: .
j_gene: TRBJ1-2
abundance: few
v_gene: TRBV6-5
CDR3nt: TGTGCCAGCAGTTCGGGACCCCGGGTTGGTGGCTACACCTTC
CDR3aa: CASSSGPRVGGYTF

d_gene: TRBD2
j_gene: TRBJ2-7
abundance: .
v_gene: TRBV5-1
CDR3nt: TGCGCCAGCAGCTTGGGGTTGGGAGGGCACGCTCCCTACGAGCAGTACTTC
CDR3aa: CASSLGLGGHAPYEQYF

d_gene: .
j_gene: TRBJ2-3
abundance: few
v_gene: TRBV5-1
CDR3nt: TGCGCCAGCAGCTTGGACCCCCATGACACAGATACGCAGTATTTT
CDR3aa: CASSLDPHDTDTQYF

d_gene: .
j_gene: TRBJ1-1
abundance: few
v_gene: TRBV6-7
CDR3nt: TGTGCCGTTGTGCCGAACACTGAAGCTTTCTTT
CDR3aa: CAVVPNTEAFF

d_gene: .
j_gene: TRBJ1-2
abundance: .
v_gene: TRBV7-2
CDR3nt: TGTGCCAGCAGCCCATTTGACACTTACTATGGCTACACCTTC
CDR3aa: CASSPFDTYYGYTF

d_gene: .
j_gene: TRBJ2-1
abundance: .
v_gene: TRBV7-2
CDR3nt: TGTGCCAGCAGCAGGGGCCAACCTCCCCACAATGAGCAGTTCTTC
CDR3aa: CASSRGQPPHNEQFF

d_gene: .
j_gene: TRBJ2-2
abundance: .
v_gene: TRBV4-1
CDR3nt: TGCGCCAGCAGCCACTACGGCGACAGTACCGGGGAGCTGTTTTTT
CDR3aa: CASSHYGDSTGELFF

d_gene: .
j_gene: TRBJ2-1
abundance: few
v_gene: TRBV3-1
CDR3nt: TGTGCCAGCTCCGACAGAGGGTTTCCCTACGGGTCCAATGAGCAGTTCTTC
CDR3aa: CASSDRGFPYGSNEQFF

d_gene: TRBD1
j_gene: TRBJ1-1
abundance: .
v_gene: TRBV20-1
CDR3nt: TGCAGTGTAAAGGGGACAGGGGATACTGAAGCTTTCTTT
CDR3aa: CSVKGTGDTEAFF

d_gene: .
j_gene: TRBJ1-6
abundance: .
v_gene: TRBV6-5
CDR3nt: TGTGCCAGCCACTGGAGTTCCGATTCGCCCCTCCACTTT
CDR3aa: CASHWSSDSPLHF

d_gene: .
j_gene: TRBJ1-2
abundance: few
v_gene: TRBV4-1
CDR3nt: TGCGCCAGCAGCCAAGTTCTGACAGACCTAAACTATGGCTACACCTTC
CDR3aa: CASSQVLTDLNYGYTF

d_gene: TRBD1
j_gene: TRBJ1-2
abundance: .
v_gene: TRBV7-2
CDR3nt: TGTGCCAGCAGCTTCGGGACAGCGAACTATGGCTACACCTTC
CDR3aa: CASSFGTANYGYTF

d_gene: .
j_gene: TRBJ1-3
abundance: .
v_gene: TRBV6-5
CDR3nt: TGTGCCAGCAGTTACGAGGCCTCTGGAAACACCATATATTTT
CDR3aa: CASSYEASGNTIYF

d_gene: .
j_gene: TRBJ1-1
abundance: many
v_gene: TRBV27
CDR3nt: TGTGCCAGCAGTTTGGGGGGCTCGAACACTGAAGCTTTCTTT
CDR3aa: CASSLGGSNTEAFF

d_gene: TRBD1
j_gene: TRBJ1-4
abundance: .
v_gene: TRBV5-1
CDR3nt: TGCGCCAGCAGCTTACCGGGACAGAGTAATGAAAAACTGTTTTTT
CDR3aa: CASSLPGQSNEKLFF

d_gene: .
j_gene: TRBJ2-3
abundance: many
v_gene: TRBV6-5
CDR3nt: TGTGCCAGCAGTTACGGGGGACTTACTAGCACAGATACGCAGTATTTT
CDR3aa: CASSYGGLTSTDTQYF